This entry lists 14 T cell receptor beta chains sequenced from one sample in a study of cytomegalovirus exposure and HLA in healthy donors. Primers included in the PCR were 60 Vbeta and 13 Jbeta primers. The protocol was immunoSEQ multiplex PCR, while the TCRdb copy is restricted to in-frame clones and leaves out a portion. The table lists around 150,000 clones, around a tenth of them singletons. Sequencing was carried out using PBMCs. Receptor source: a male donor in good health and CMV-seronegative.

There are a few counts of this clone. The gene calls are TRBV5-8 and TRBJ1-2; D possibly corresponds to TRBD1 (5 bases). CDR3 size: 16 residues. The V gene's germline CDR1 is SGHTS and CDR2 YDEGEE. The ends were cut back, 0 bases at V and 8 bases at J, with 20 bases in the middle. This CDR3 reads CASSLERGRAWSGYTF. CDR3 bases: TGTGCCAGCAGCTTGGAAAGGGGCAGAGCGTGGTCGGGCTACACCTTC.

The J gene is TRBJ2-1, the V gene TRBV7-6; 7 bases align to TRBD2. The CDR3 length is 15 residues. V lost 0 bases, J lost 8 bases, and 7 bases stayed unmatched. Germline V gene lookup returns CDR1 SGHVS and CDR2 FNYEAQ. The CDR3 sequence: CASSLASTSAYEQFF. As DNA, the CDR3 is TGTGCCAGCAGCTTAGCTTCAACTAGCGCTTATGAGCAGTTCTTC. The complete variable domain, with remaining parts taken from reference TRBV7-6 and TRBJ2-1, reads GAGVSQSPRYKVTKRGQDVALRCDPISGHVSLYWYRQALGQGPEFLTYFNYEAQQDKSGLPNDRFSAERPEGSISTLTIQRTEQRDSAMYRCASSLASTSAYEQFFGPGTRLTVL.

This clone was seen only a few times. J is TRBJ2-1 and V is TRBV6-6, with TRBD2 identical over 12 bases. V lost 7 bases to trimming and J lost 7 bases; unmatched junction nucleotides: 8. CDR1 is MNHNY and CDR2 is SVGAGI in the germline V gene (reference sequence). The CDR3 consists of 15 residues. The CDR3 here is CASTYRLAGENEQFF. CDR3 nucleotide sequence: TGTGCCAGCACCTATCGACTAGCGGGAGAGAATGAGCAGTTCTTC.

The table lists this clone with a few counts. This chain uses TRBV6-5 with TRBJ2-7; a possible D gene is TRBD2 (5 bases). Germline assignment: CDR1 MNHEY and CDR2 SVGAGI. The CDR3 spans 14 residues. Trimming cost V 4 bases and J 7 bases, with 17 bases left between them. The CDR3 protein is CASSSDTLSGEQYF. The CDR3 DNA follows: TGTGCCAGCAGTTCCGACACTCTCTCGGGGGAGCAGTACTTC.

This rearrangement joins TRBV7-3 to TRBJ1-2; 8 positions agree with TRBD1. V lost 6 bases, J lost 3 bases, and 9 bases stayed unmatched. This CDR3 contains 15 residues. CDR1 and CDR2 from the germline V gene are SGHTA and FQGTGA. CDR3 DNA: TGTGCCAGCAGGCTCGGGACAGGCCTTGACTATGGCTACACCTTC. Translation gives CASRLGTGLDYGYTF. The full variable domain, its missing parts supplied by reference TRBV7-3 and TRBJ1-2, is GAGVSQTPSNKVTEKGKYVELRCDPISGHTALYWYRQSLGQGPEFLIYFQGTGAADDSGLPNDRFFAVRPEGSVSTLKIQRTERGDSAVYLCASRLGTGLDYGYTFGSGTRLTVV.

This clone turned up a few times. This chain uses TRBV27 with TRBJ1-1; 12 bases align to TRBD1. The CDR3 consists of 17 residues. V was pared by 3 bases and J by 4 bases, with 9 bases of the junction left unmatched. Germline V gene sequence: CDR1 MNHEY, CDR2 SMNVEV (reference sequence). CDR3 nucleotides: TGTGCCAGCAGTTTGAGGGGACAGGGGGCGCCGGGCACTGAAGCTTTCTTT. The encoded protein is CASSLRGQGAPGTEAFF.

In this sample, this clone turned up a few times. The CDR3 coding sequence is TGTGCCAGTATCGGGGGAAGGTGGTTTGATCACACTGAAGCTTTCTTT. Its translation: CASIGGRWFDHTEAFF. The chain employs TRBV19 and TRBJ1-1, with D possibly matching TRBD1 (5 bases). V lost 7 bases and J lost 3, with 21 bases in between. This CDR3 region has 16 residues. Germline V gene sequence: CDR1 LNHDA, CDR2 SQIVND (reference sequence).

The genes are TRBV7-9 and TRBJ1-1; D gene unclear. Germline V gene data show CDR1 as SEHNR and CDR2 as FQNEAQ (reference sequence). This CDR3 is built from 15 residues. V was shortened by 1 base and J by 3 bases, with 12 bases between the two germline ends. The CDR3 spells CASSLDISSDTEAFF. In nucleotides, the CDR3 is TGTGCCAGCAGCTTAGATATCTCCTCTGACACTGAAGCTTTCTTT.

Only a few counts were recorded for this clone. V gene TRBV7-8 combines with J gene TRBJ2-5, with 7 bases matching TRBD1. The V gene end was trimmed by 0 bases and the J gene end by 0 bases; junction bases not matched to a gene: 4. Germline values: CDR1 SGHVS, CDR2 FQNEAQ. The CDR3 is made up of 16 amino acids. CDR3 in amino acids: CASSLATGSYQETQYF. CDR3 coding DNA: TGTGCCAGCAGCTTAGCGACAGGGTCCTACCAAGAGACCCAGTACTTC.

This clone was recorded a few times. The CDR3 loop reads CASSDSGGAGETQYF. The CDR3 DNA is TGTGCCAGCAGTGACTCGGGTGGGGCCGGAGAGACCCAGTACTTC. The genes are TRBV6-4 and TRBJ2-5; TRBD1 might be the D (5 bases). The germline V gene encodes CDR1 MRHNA and CDR2 SNTAGT. V gave up 0 bases and J gave up 4 bases, with 12 bases separating them. The CDR3 length is 15 residues.

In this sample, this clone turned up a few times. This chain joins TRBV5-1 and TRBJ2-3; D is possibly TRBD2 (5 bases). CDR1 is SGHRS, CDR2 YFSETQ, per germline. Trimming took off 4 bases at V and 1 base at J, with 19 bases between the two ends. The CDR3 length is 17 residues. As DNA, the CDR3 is TGCGCCAGCAGCACCCGAACGGGTGCGGGTCGCACAGATACGCAGTATTTT. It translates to CASSTRTGAGRTDTQYF.

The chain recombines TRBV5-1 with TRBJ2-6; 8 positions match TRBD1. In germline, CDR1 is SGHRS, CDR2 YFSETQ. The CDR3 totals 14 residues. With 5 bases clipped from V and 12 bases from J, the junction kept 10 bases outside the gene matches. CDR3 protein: CASRLGTGDSVLTF. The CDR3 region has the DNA TGCGCCAGCAGATTAGGGACAGGCGATAGCGTCCTGACTTTC.

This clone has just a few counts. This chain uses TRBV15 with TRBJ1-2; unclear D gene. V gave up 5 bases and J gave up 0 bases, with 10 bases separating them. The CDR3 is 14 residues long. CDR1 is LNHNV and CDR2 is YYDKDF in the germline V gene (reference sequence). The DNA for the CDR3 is TGTGCCACCAGCCCTCGAGAGGCTAACTATGGCTACACCTTC. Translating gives CATSPREANYGYTF.

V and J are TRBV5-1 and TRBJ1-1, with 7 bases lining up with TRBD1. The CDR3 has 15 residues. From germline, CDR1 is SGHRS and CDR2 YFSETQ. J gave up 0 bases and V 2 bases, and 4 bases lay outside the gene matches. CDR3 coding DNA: TGCGCCAGCAGCTTCAGGACAGGTTTGAACACTGAAGCTTTCTTT. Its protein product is CASSFRTGLNTEAFF. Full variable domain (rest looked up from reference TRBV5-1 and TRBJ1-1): KAGVTQTPRYLIKTRGQQVTLSCSPISGHRSVSWYQQTPGQGLQFLFEYFSETQRNKGNFPGRFSGRQFSNSRSEMNVSTLELGDSALYLCASSFRTGLNTEAFFGQGTRLTVV.